The present T cell receptor (beta chain) was sequenced within a study of control samples from healthy donors and cancer patients. The assay was immunoSEQ multiplex PCR, and TCRdb's table has in-frame clones only and misses some. The table has under 300,000 clones, about four fifths seen once. In this sample, this clone turned up once. The CDR3 has 14 residues. The V end lost 0 bases, the J end lost 7 bases, and 11 bases lay between the germline ends. Germline values: CDR1 SGHRS, CDR2 YFSETQ. This chain links TRBV5-1 with TRBJ1-5; no reliable D call. The sequenced material came from PBMCs. This TCR came from a woman aged 60 to 75 with lung cancer. The CDR3 DNA follows: TGCGCCAGCAGCTTGGTCGGGGAAGGACAGCCCCAGCATTTT. The encoded protein is CASSLVGEGQPQHF.